The rows below give T cell receptor beta chains drawn from one sample of a study of blood T cell repertoires in COVID-19. Clones were read by immunoSEQ multiplex PCR, and TCRdb kept only the in-frame ones, dropping some. The data hold 200,000 to 250,000 clones, with 80% to 90% observed a single time. Source material: peripheral blood. Source of these receptors: a man between 18 and 29 years old with active or convalescent COVID-19. CDR3s include the opening cysteine and the closing phenylalanine or tryptophan. D genes are given only for firm matches. Size tells how often a clone was seen (once, few, many) or the class of an expanded clone, and some rows leave it out.

d_call	clone_size	v_call	j_call	cdr3_nt	cdr3_aa
TRBD1	.	TRBV28	TRBJ1-1	TGTGCCAGCAGAAATCAGGGGGCCCGTGAAGCTTTCTTT	CASRNQGAREAFF
TRBD2	.	TRBV2	TRBJ2-7	TGTGCCAGCAGTAAAGCGGGAGGGGCTGGGAGAGAGCAGTACTTC	CASSKAGGAGREQYF
TRBD1	.	TRBV10-3	TRBJ1-1	TGTGCCTCCACAACCGGGACAGCGAACACTGAAGCTTTCTTT	CASTTGTANTEAFF
.	.	TRBV7-6	TRBJ1-3	TGTGCCAGCAGCTTAGCGCAGTTTGGAAACACCATATATTTT	CASSLAQFGNTIYF
.	.	TRBV27	TRBJ1-2	TGTGCCAGCAGTGATCGGGGTTTCGACGGCTACACCTTC	CASSDRGFDGYTF
.	.	TRBV27	TRBJ1-2	TGTGCCAGCAGTTTATCCTCGGGGATTAACTATGGCTACACCTTC	CASSLSSGINYGYTF
.	.	TRBV7-2	TRBJ1-6	TGTGCCAGCAGCTTACCAGGGTACAATTCACCCCTCCACTTT	CASSLPGYNSPLHF
.	.	TRBV7-9	TRBJ2-7	TGTGCCAGCATCCCCCGGGATCAAAACTACGAGCAGTACTTC	CASIPRDQNYEQYF
TRBD1	.	TRBV28	TRBJ2-5	TGTGCCAGCAGCTCAATCGGACAGGGGGGAGAGACCCAGTACTTC	CASSSIGQGGETQYF
TRBD1	.	TRBV30	TRBJ1-1	TGTGCCTGGAGTTACAGGGGGCGGAACACTGAAGCTTTCTTT	CAWSYRGRNTEAFF
TRBD1	.	TRBV19	TRBJ2-7	TGTGCCAGTAGCTCTAGACAGGGGGCCTACGAGCAGTACTTC	CASSSRQGAYEQYF
TRBD1	.	TRBV6-6	TRBJ2-1	TGTGCCAGCAGTCGAAACAGGGGCTCCAGGTACAATGAGCAGTTCTTC	CASSRNRGSRYNEQFF
.	few	TRBV10-1	TRBJ2-2	TGCGCCAGCAGTCCTCTTGGGGGGAGAATCGGGGAGCTGTTTTTT	CASSPLGGRIGELFF
TRBD1	.	TRBV25-1	TRBJ2-2	TGTGCCAGCAGAGGGACAGGGAACACCGGGGAGCTGTTTTTT	CASRGTGNTGELFF
TRBD1	.	TRBV6-5	TRBJ1-2	TGTGCCAGCAGTCGCGGACAGGGGGATATTGGCTACACCTTC	CASSRGQGDIGYTF
TRBD1	.	TRBV4-3	TRBJ2-7	TGCGCCAGCAGCCAAGATCAAGGGACAGGGGGCGCGGAGCAGTACTTC	CASSQDQGTGGAEQYF
TRBD2	.	TRBV7-2	TRBJ2-1	TGTGCCAGCAGCTTGGGAGCGGGGGCGAGCTCCTACAATGAGCAGTTCTTC	CASSLGAGASSYNEQFF
TRBD1	.	TRBV18	TRBJ2-7	TGTGCCAGCTCACCGGTACAGGGGAGCGCCTACGAGCAGTACTTC	CASSPVQGSAYEQYF
.	many	TRBV7-2	TRBJ2-2	TGTGCCAGCAGCTTAGTCTGGAGCGCGGACACCGGGGAGCTGTTTTTT	CASSLVWSADTGELFF
TRBD1	.	TRBV11-2	TRBJ2-5	TGTGCCAGCAGCTCGGGACAGTATCAAGAGACCCAGTACTTC	CASSSGQYQETQYF
TRBD1	.	TRBV30	TRBJ1-5	TGTGCCTGCGGGACAGGGGGCAATCAGCCCCAGCATTTT	CACGTGGNQPQHF
.	.	TRBV7-8	TRBJ1-1	TGTGCCAGCAGCCAATTCGGGGGGCGCTGGAACACTGAAGCTTTCTTT	CASSQFGGRWNTEAFF
.	.	TRBV27	TRBJ2-7	TGTGCCAGCAGTTTGTCCGGGATCTTATACGAGCAGTACTTC	CASSLSGILYEQYF
.	.	TRBV28	TRBJ2-1	TGTGCCAGCAGTCCACAGACAGGCTCCTACAATGAGCAGTTCTTC	CASSPQTGSYNEQFF
.	.	TRBV2	TRBJ1-3	TGTGCCAACCTACAGGACTCTGGAAACACCATATATTTT	CANLQDSGNTIYF
.	.	TRBV29-1	TRBJ2-1	TGCAGCATAAAAGCGGTGGGGTATGAGCAGTTCTTC	CSIKAVGYEQFF
.	.	TRBV7-9	TRBJ2-1	TGTGCCAGCAGCGGTTCTAGTATCTACAATGAGCAGTTCTTC	CASSGSSIYNEQFF
.	few	TRBV25-1	TRBJ2-1	TGTGCCAGCAGTCCCCACAGGACAGCTTACAATGAGCAGTTCTTC	CASSPHRTAYNEQFF
.	.	TRBV29-1	TRBJ1-3	TGCAGCGTTGTCGGAGCCTCTGGAAACACCATATATTTT	CSVVGASGNTIYF
.	.	TRBV25-1	TRBJ2-7	TGTGCCAGCAGTGGGACACTGGGGCAGTACTTC	CASSGTLGQYF
TRBD1	.	TRBV27	TRBJ1-2	TGTGCCAGCAGTATCCCGGGACAGGGGCGCATTAGAGGCTACACCTTC	CASSIPGQGRIRGYTF
TRBD1	.	TRBV28	TRBJ2-1	TGTGCCAGCAGTTTAGCCCCGGGACAGCCTAACAATGAGCAGTTCTTC	CASSLAPGQPNNEQFF
.	.	TRBV28	TRBJ2-3	TGTGCCAGCAGTTTAGCTGGGGTCGCGGGTGGGGATACGCAGTATTTT	CASSLAGVAGGDTQYF
TRBD1	.	TRBV9	TRBJ1-1	TGTGCCAGCAGCCCCCGGACAGGGTGGACTGAAGCTTTCTTT	CASSPRTGWTEAFF
.	.	TRBV19	TRBJ1-2	TGTGCCAGTAGTGATCAGCTACAGGGTTTGGGCTACACCTTC	CASSDQLQGLGYTF
TRBD2	.	TRBV15	TRBJ2-1	TGTGCCACCAGCAGAGATTTCGGGGGGGATGAGCAGTTCTTC	CATSRDFGGDEQFF
TRBD1	.	TRBV29-1	TRBJ1-5	TGCAGCGCAGGGGGGGTCAATCAGCCCCAGCATTTT	CSAGGVNQPQHF
TRBD1	.	TRBV23-1	TRBJ1-4	TGCGCCAGCAGTCAATCGCTTGGACAGGGAATAAATGAAAAACTGTTTTTT	CASSQSLGQGINEKLFF
TRBD2	.	TRBV29-1	TRBJ2-1	TGCAGCATTACCAAACCGACGGAGCGGGAGGGCTCCTACAATGAGCAGTTCTTC	CSITKPTEREGSYNEQFF
.	.	TRBV13	TRBJ2-5	TGTGCCAGCAGCTTAGGCCTCCGGGGCCAAGAGACCCAGTACTTC	CASSLGLRGQETQYF
.	.	TRBV18	TRBJ2-1	TGTGCCAGCTCACCGGTCGGAGTACGGAACAATGAGCAGTTCTTC	CASSPVGVRNNEQFF
TRBD2	.	TRBV2	TRBJ2-4	TGTGCCAGCAGCGGAGCGGGAGTAGCCAAAAACATTCAGTACTTC	CASSGAGVAKNIQYF
TRBD1	.	TRBV20-1	TRBJ2-7	TGCAGTGCTAGTGGGACAGGGGTGGACTACGAGCAGTACTTC	CSASGTGVDYEQYF
.	.	TRBV30	TRBJ2-5	TGTGCCTGGAGTGTATGGGGTTTAAGGGGGGGCGAGACCCAGTACTTC	CAWSVWGLRGGETQYF
TRBD1	.	TRBV19	TRBJ2-7	TGTGCCAGTTCGCAGAAAGACCCGGGGACAGGGGGCTCCTACGAGCAGTACTTC	CASSQKDPGTGGSYEQYF
TRBD2	once	TRBV6-4	TRBJ2-7	TGTGCCAGCAGTTTAGGAGCGGGAGTCTACGAGCAGTACTTC	CASSLGAGVYEQYF
TRBD2	few	TRBV2	TRBJ2-7	TGTGCCAGCAGTGAAAACGCCGGGGGGTTCTACGAGCAGTACTTC	CASSENAGGFYEQYF
TRBD1	.	TRBV27	TRBJ1-2	TGTGCCAGCAGTGCGGACATTATCACAGGGGCCATAGCTAACTATGGCTACACCTTC	CASSADIITGAIANYGYTF
TRBD2	.	TRBV5-4	TRBJ2-5	TGTGCCAGCAGCTTGGGGTCGGGAGGGCCCGGTGAGACCCAGTACTTC	CASSLGSGGPGETQYF
.	.	TRBV4-3	TRBJ2-5	TGCGCCAGCAGCTTGGGACACACTCTTGGAGAGACCCAGTACTTC	CASSLGHTLGETQYF
TRBD1	.	TRBV7-8	TRBJ1-6	TGTGCCAGCAGCTTTGGACAGGGTGATTCACCCCTCCACTTT	CASSFGQGDSPLHF
.	.	TRBV9	TRBJ2-5	TGTGCCAGCAGCGTAGCCCCATCGACAGGACAAGAGACCCAGTACTTC	CASSVAPSTGQETQYF
TRBD1	.	TRBV9	TRBJ2-7	TGTGCCAGCAGCGAAGGAGGGGGACAGGGGTACGAGCAGTACTTC	CASSEGGGQGYEQYF
TRBD1	.	TRBV7-9	TRBJ2-1	TGTGCCAGCAGCCCGAATTCGGGGACAGGGAGATATGAGCAGTTCTTC	CASSPNSGTGRYEQFF
.	few	TRBV7-9	TRBJ2-7	TGTGCCAGCAGCTTAGTAGCAGGGGCAGGGGGGTACGAGCAGTACTTC	CASSLVAGAGGYEQYF
.	.	TRBV6-5	TRBJ1-3	TGTGCCACCCGGGGTTTCACTGGAAACACCATATATTTT	CATRGFTGNTIYF
.	.	TRBV6-2/TRBV6-3	TRBJ1-3	TGTGCCAGCAGCCGGAGGGACGCCCGCTCTGGAAACACCATATATTTT	CASSRRDARSGNTIYF
TRBD1	.	TRBV6-6	TRBJ2-7	TGTGCCACCGCGATACAGGGGAGCTCCTACGAGCAGTACTTC	CATAIQGSSYEQYF